This passage covers 24 T cell receptor beta chains from one sample sequenced in a study of blood T cell repertoires in COVID-19. Sequencing used immunoSEQ multiplex PCR; TCRdb keeps in-frame clones, though not all of them. The sample carries approximately 300,000 clones, around 89% recorded once. The sequenced material came from peripheral blood. These receptors were collected from a man younger than 30 who had recovered from COVID-19.

The rearrangement joins TRBV4-1 to TRBJ2-3; 8 bases are shared with TRBD2. Germline lookup yields CDR1 MGHRA and CDR2 YSYEKL. CDR3 length equals 15 residues. With V trimmed by 8 bases and J by 0 bases, 7 bases remained unmatched. CDR3 in amino acids: CASGLLAGSTDTQYF. CDR3 coding DNA: TGCGCCAGCGGACTCCTAGCGGGTAGCACAGATACGCAGTATTTT.

The V and J genes are TRBV30 and TRBJ2-5; D may be TRBD1 (5 bases). Germline V gene sequence: CDR1 GTSNPN, CDR2 SVGIG (reference sequence). V gave up 0 bases and J gave up 2 bases, with 7 bases separating them. The length of the CDR3 is 13 residues. The CDR3 coding sequence is TGTGCCTGGAGTGTACAGGTTCAAGAGACCCAGTACTTC. Its protein is CAWSVQVQETQYF.

The V gene is TRBV19, the J gene TRBJ1-1; D remains unclear. CDR1 and CDR2 from the germline V gene are LNHDA and SQIVND (reference sequence). V lost 7 bases to trimming and J lost 7 bases, with 13 bases between them. The CDR3 sequence is 12 residues long. The CDR3 DNA reads TGTGCCAGTAATAGCGGACCGGATGAAGCTTTCTTT. It codes for CASNSGPDEAFF.

The chain links TRBV27 to TRBJ2-3, with 11 bases fitting TRBD1. Trimming removed 3 bases from V and 7 bases from J; junction bases left unmatched: 15. CDR3 length: 18 amino acids. Germline V gene lookup returns CDR1 MNHEY and CDR2 SMNVEV (reference sequence). As DNA, the CDR3 is TGTGCCAGCAGTTTCCTTACACCGGGACAGGGGGATGGATATACGCAGTATTTT. This encodes CASSFLTPGQGDGYTQYF.

The chain is built from TRBV27 and TRBJ2-1; 10 bases line up with TRBD2. Trimming cost V 4 bases and J 4 bases; bases outside gene matches: 10. This CDR3 is 17 amino acids long. Germline lookup yields CDR1 MNHEY and CDR2 SMNVEV (reference sequence). This CDR3 is CASSSPALAGGYNEQFF. The DNA for the CDR3 is TGTGCCAGCAGTTCCCCTGCCTTAGCGGGAGGTTACAATGAGCAGTTCTTC.

The V and J genes are TRBV2 and TRBJ2-7; D perhaps matches TRBD2 (6 bases). The CDR3 is 14 amino acids. CDR1 is SNHLY, CDR2 FYNNEI, per germline. With 3 bases removed from V and 4 bases from J, the gap between germline ends came to 13 bases. The chain's CDR3 is CASSEGLKGYEQYF. The CDR3 region has the DNA TGTGCCAGCAGTGAGGGACTTAAGGGGTACGAGCAGTACTTC.

The chain has TRBV5-1 and TRBJ1-1; 8 bases agree with TRBD1. The CDR3 runs to 18 residues. The germline V gene has CDR1 SGHRS and CDR2 YFSETQ. J gave up 5 bases and V 5 bases, and 20 bases lay outside the gene matches. CDR3 region: CASRWRQGQEGLGTEAFF. The CDR3 region has the DNA TGCGCCAGCAGATGGAGACAGGGGCAGGAGGGACTGGGGACTGAAGCTTTCTTT.

V gene TRBV7-2 combines with J gene TRBJ2-5, with 7 bases that match TRBD2. Germline V gene sequence: CDR1 SGHTA, CDR2 FQGNSA. This CDR3 has 15 amino acids. The V gene end was trimmed by 4 bases and the J gene end by 1 base; junction bases not matched to a gene: 6. CDR3 region: CASSSSSGPQETQYF. The CDR3 DNA follows: TGTGCCAGCAGCTCATCTAGCGGCCCCCAAGAGACCCAGTACTTC.

V is TRBV6-5 and J is TRBJ1-2, with TRBD1 matching over 8 bases. J was trimmed by 2 bases and V by 7 bases; bases with no gene match: 6. CDR3 length: 14 amino acids. Germline lookup yields CDR1 MNHEY and CDR2 SVGAGI. The DNA for the CDR3 is TGTGCCAGCATCCTATGGGACAGGAACTATGGCTACACCTTC. It encodes CASILWDRNYGYTF.

The gene calls are TRBV4-3 and TRBJ2-7, with a weak D call TRBD2 (6 bases). The length of the CDR3 is 15 residues. The germline V gene has CDR1 LGHNA and CDR2 YSLEER. The V end lost 0 bases, the J end lost 3 bases, and 12 bases lay between the germline ends. The CDR3 coding sequence is TGCGCCAGCAGCCAAGAATCCGGGGGTTTCTACGAGCAGTACTTC. Amino acids: CASSQESGGFYEQYF.

The chain has TRBV19 and TRBJ1-3; D possibly corresponds to TRBD1 (5 bases). The V end was cut by 6 bases, the J end by 2 bases, with 11 bases between. The CDR3 runs to 14 residues. From germline, CDR1 is LNHDA and CDR2 SQIVND (reference sequence). CDR3 nucleotides: TGTGCCAGTAGACAGGACGGCACTGGAAACACCATATATTTT. Amino acids: CASRQDGTGNTIYF.

The chain has TRBV7-9 and TRBJ1-2; D ambiguous. Germline CDR1 reads SEHNR; CDR2 reads FQNEAQ (reference sequence). The CDR3 runs 13 residues. Trimming cost V 11 bases and J 4 bases, with 17 bases left between them. CDR3 nucleotide sequence: TGTGCCTACTACCCCCCCTCTCCCTATGGCTACACCTTC. As protein: CAYYPPSPYGYTF. Variable domain in full (rest from reference TRBV7-9 and TRBJ1-2): DTGVSQNPRHKITKRGQNVTFRCDPISEHNRLYWYRQTLGQGPEFLTYFQNEAQLEKSRLLSDRFSAERPKGSFSTLEIQRTEQGDSAMYLCAYYPPSPYGYTFGSGTRLTVV.

This sequence joins TRBV12-5 and TRBJ2-7, with a tentative D call TRBD1 (6 bases). Germline CDR1 and CDR2: LGHNT and FRNRAP. The CDR3 consists of 17 residues. Between the trimmed V and J ends, which lost 0 bases and 2 bases, there was a span of 17 bases. For the CDR3, the DNA is TGTGCTAGTGGTTTGGTGGTGTCAGGGACAATCCCCTACGAGCAGTACTTC. Translating gives CASGLVVSGTIPYEQYF. Looking up the rest from reference TRBV12-5 and TRBJ2-7 gives the full variable domain: DARVTQTPRHKVTEMGQEVTMRCQPILGHNTVFWYRQTMMQGLELLAYFRNRAPLDDSGMPKDRFSAEMPDATLATLKIQPSEPRDSAVYFCASGLVVSGTIPYEQYFGPGTRLTVT.

The J gene is TRBJ2-1, the V gene TRBV19; weak D call: TRBD1 (6 bases). CDR3 size: 18 residues. The germline CDR1 and CDR2 sequences are LNHDA and SQIVND (reference sequence). Trimming left V 0 bases short and J 0 bases short, with 15 bases between. The CDR3 spells CASSIDPVIGGSYNEQFF. The DNA for the CDR3 is TGTGCCAGTAGTATAGATCCGGTTATAGGGGGCTCCTACAATGAGCAGTTCTTC.

The rearrangement links TRBV7-9 to TRBJ2-3, with 12 bases aligning to TRBD2. Trimming at V came to 4 bases and at J to 5 bases, leaving 13 bases not matched to a gene. The CDR3 runs to 18 residues. Germline V gene sequence: CDR1 SEHNR, CDR2 FQNEAQ (reference sequence). CDR3 protein: CASSSNPLAGGPQDTQYF. In nucleotides, the CDR3 is TGTGCCAGCAGCTCCAACCCTCTAGCGGGAGGGCCTCAAGATACGCAGTATTTT.

J is TRBJ2-2 and V is TRBV2; D uncertain. The CDR3 contains 14 residues. Germline V gene data show CDR1 as SNHLY and CDR2 as FYNNEI. Deletions cut 4 bases from V and 4 bases from J, with 10 bases between. The DNA for the CDR3 is TGTGCCAGCAGTGCCGAGACTTCCACCGGGGAGCTGTTTTTT. The encoded protein is CASSAETSTGELFF. Full variable domain (remainder filled in from reference TRBV2 and TRBJ2-2): EPEVTQTPSHQVTQMGQEVILRCVPISNHLYFYWYRQILGQKVEFLVSFYNNEISEKSEIFDDQFSVERPDGSNFTLKIRSTKLEDSAMYFCASSAETSTGELFFGEGSRLTVL.

This clone has only a few counts. The chain couples TRBV19 to TRBJ1-6; no clear D. The V end lost 4 bases, the J end lost 11 bases, and 12 bases lay between the germline ends. The CDR3 runs 13 residues. Per germline, CDR1 LNHDA and CDR2 SQIVND (reference sequence). The DNA for the CDR3 is TGTGCCAGTAGTACACCGGGAGAGACACCCCTCCACTTT. Translation: CASSTPGETPLHF.

The V and J genes are TRBV6-5 and TRBJ1-2; 9 nucleotides line up with TRBD1. In germline, CDR1 is MNHEY, CDR2 SVGAGI. The ends lost 6 bases at V and 4 bases at J; junction bases unmatched: 6. This CDR3 has 14 amino acids. Here the CDR3 reads CASSPRQGGYGYTF. The CDR3 DNA reads as TGTGCCAGCAGCCCACGACAGGGGGGCTATGGCTACACCTTC.

This chain joins TRBV19 and TRBJ2-4; TRBD1 agrees at 9 bases. The length of the CDR3 is 15 residues. Germline-derived CDR1 and CDR2 are LNHDA and SQIVND (reference sequence). Unmatched junction bases numbered 10, after V lost 5 bases and J lost 8 bases. The CDR3 is CASSSGQGILDIQYF. CDR3 nucleotides: TGTGCCAGTAGTTCGGGACAGGGAATATTGGACATTCAGTACTTC.

V and J are TRBV30 and TRBJ1-2; TRBD1 matches at 12 bases. The CDR3 covers 15 residues. The germline CDR1 and CDR2 sequences are GTSNPN and SVGIG (reference sequence). The ends lost 1 base at V and 8 bases at J; junction bases unmatched: 8. The CDR3 DNA reads TGTGCCTGGAGTGGGGGACAGGGGGCTTTGAAAGGCTACACCTTC. Translating gives CAWSGGQGALKGYTF.

The rearrangement joins TRBV2 to TRBJ1-2, with D perhaps TRBD1 (6 bases). Trimming pared 3 bases from V and 4 bases from J, leaving 9 bases between. This CDR3 has 13 amino acids. Germline V CDR1 and CDR2: SNHLY, FYNNEI. CDR3 nucleotides: TGTGCCAGCAGTGAGGGCAGGGGCTATGGCTACACCTTC. Translated, it gives CASSEGRGYGYTF.

The rearrangement uses TRBV25-1 and TRBJ1-2, with 7 bases fitting TRBD1. The CDR3 consists of 15 residues. After removal of 2 bases from V and 3 bases from J, the junction contained 6 bases not matched to a gene. CDR1 is MGHDK, CDR2 SYGVNS, per germline. The CDR3 nucleotides read TGTGCCAGCAGTGAACTTGGGACAGTCGACTATGGCTACACCTTC. This sequence encodes CASSELGTVDYGYTF.

As concerns this clone: Other nucleotide sequences in the sample specify the same CDR3. J is TRBJ1-2 and V is TRBV19; D gene ambiguous. From germline, CDR1 is LNHDA and CDR2 SQIVND (reference sequence). V was trimmed by 3 bases and J by 1 base, leaving 6 bases between them. The CDR3 sequence is 13 residues long. CDR3 DNA sequence: TGTGCCAGTAGTATGGAGGGTAACTATGGCTACACCTTC. It encodes CASSMEGNYGYTF.

The chain has TRBV27 and TRBJ2-2; TRBD2 matches at 11 bases. The CDR3 covers 14 residues. The germline V gene encodes CDR1 MNHEY and CDR2 SMNVEV (reference sequence). J was trimmed by 6 bases and V by 3 bases; bases with no gene match: 0. This chain's CDR3 is CASSFSGGAGELFF. The DNA of the CDR3 is TGTGCCAGCAGTTTTAGCGGGGGGGCCGGGGAGCTGTTTTTT.